Listed here are 9 T cell receptor beta chains from one sample, sequenced in a study of blood T cell repertoires in COVID-19. Sequenced by immunoSEQ multiplex PCR; TCRdb stores in-frame clones only, minus some. The sample has 200,000 to 250,000 clones; roughly nine tenths are singletons. The source material was peripheral blood. These TCRs come from a woman between 45 and 60 years old with COVID-19, enrolled during active disease.

The chain uses TRBV6-6 and TRBJ2-7; 11 bases agree with TRBD1. With 8 bases clipped from V and 6 bases from J, the junction kept 6 bases outside the gene matches. In germline, CDR1 is MNHNY, CDR2 SVGAGI (reference sequence). The CDR3 has 13 residues. In DNA, the CDR3 is TGTGCCAGCGGGGGACAGGGGGTTTCCGAGCAGTACGTC. Amino acid sequence: CASGGQGVSEQYV.

This clone was detected only once. V gene TRBV30 combines with J gene TRBJ2-4; 10 bases match TRBD1. This CDR3 is built from 16 residues. CDR1 and CDR2 (germline): GTSNPN, SVGIG (reference sequence). V shed 0 bases and J 2 bases; nucleotides not matched to a gene: 4. DNA for the CDR3: TGTGCCTGGAGTGTAGGACAGGGGGGGACCAAAAACATTCAGTACTTC. It is translated as CAWSVGQGGTKNIQYF.

The chain has TRBV9 and TRBJ2-2; D is unclear. The CDR3 spans 15 residues. V dropped 4 bases and J dropped 2 bases, with 12 bases sitting between them. Germline-derived CDR1 and CDR2 are SGDLS and YYNGEE. CDR3 nucleotides: TGTGCCAGCAGCTCCGACTCGTATAACACCGGGGAGCTGTTTTTT. Protein: CASSSDSYNTGELFF.

The chain joins TRBV12-3 or TRBV12-4 to TRBJ1-2; D is possibly TRBD1 (6 bases). Trimming removed 10 bases from V and 4 bases from J, with 10 bases in between. This CDR3 has 11 amino acids. Here the CDR3 reads CATQTGYGYTF. CDR3 sequence (DNA): TGTGCCACCCAGACAGGCTATGGCTACACCTTC.

Only one count was recorded for this clone. The V and J genes are TRBV19 and TRBJ1-2; D is ambiguous. The V gene's germline CDR1 is LNHDA and CDR2 SQIVND (reference sequence). The V gene lost 4 bases and the J gene lost 6 bases, with 15 bases spanning the gap. The CDR3 has 14 residues. CDR3 protein: CASSRDINRDGYTF. The CDR3, as DNA: TGTGCCAGTAGTAGAGACATAAATCGCGATGGCTACACCTTC.

This chain links TRBV19 with TRBJ2-7; D might be TRBD1 (6 bases). This CDR3 has 16 amino acids. Trimming shortened V by 4 bases and J by 1 base, and 17 bases separated the two germline ends. CDR1 and CDR2 from the germline V gene are LNHDA and SQIVND (reference sequence). The DNA of the CDR3 is TGTGCCAGTAGTACCATTGAGGGGACATCGTCCTACGAGCAGTACTTC. It codes for CASSTIEGTSSYEQYF. Full variable domain (remainder filled in from reference TRBV19 and TRBJ2-7): DGGITQSPKYLFRKEGQNVTLSCEQNLNHDAMYWYRQDPGQGLRLIYYSQIVNDFQKGDIAEGYSVSREKKESFPLTVTSAQKNPTAFYLCASSTIEGTSSYEQYFGPGTRLTVT.

The chain has TRBV4-2 and TRBJ1-5, with 9 nucleotides matching TRBD1. This CDR3 region has 17 residues. In germline, CDR1 is LGHNA, CDR2 YNFKEQ. V shed 3 bases, J shed 2 bases, and the junction held 8 bases outside the gene matches. The DNA of the CDR3 is TGTGCCAGCAGCCAGATTACAGGGGGCGCGGGCAATCAGCCCCAGCATTTT. It translates to CASSQITGGAGNQPQHF.

The chain has TRBV2 and TRBJ2-2, with TRBD1 matching over 8 bases. The germline CDR1 and CDR2 sequences are SNHLY and FYNNEI. The CDR3 consists of 14 residues. The J segment lost 2 bases and the V segment lost 8 bases, leaving 4 bases of the junction unmatched. The CDR3 DNA follows: TGTGCCAGCTGGGACAGGACAAACACCGGGGAGCTGTTTTTT. As protein: CASWDRTNTGELFF. Combining the CDR3 with reference TRBV2 and TRBJ2-2 gives the whole variable domain EPEVTQTPSHQVTQMGQEVILRCVPISNHLYFYWYRQILGQKVEFLVSFYNNEISEKSEIFDDQFSVERPDGSNFTLKIRSTKLEDSAMYFCASWDRTNTGELFFGEGSRLTVL.

The CDR3 region is CASSKARARNGNTIYF. CDR3 DNA sequence: TGTGCCAGCAGCAAGGCGAGGGCTCGGAATGGAAACACCATATATTTT. V usage is TRBV21-1 and J usage is TRBJ1-3. TRBV21-1 is given as a pseudogene. The CDR3 runs 16 residues.